These T cell receptor beta chains were read from a single sample in a study of long-term antiretroviral therapy in people with HIV. Repertoires were generated with immunoSEQ multiplex PCR, while TCRdb's copy carries only in-frame clones and drops some. The sample has some 35,000 clones; around 94% are singletons. Sequences were derived from unsorted PBMCs, sampled 4.1 years after starting antiretroviral therapy. All receptors derive from a woman in her fifties or sixties with HIV. CDR3s leave out the opening cysteine and the closing phenylalanine or tryptophan.

cdr3_length v_call cdr3_aa
12 TRBV10-2 ASSRRMGYTEAF
14 TRBV6-5 ASSFTLTGAGNTIY
13 TRBV19 ATSIQGRVTDTQY
15 TRBV5-1 ASSLAGQARGTGELF
9 TRBV6-5 ASSTGTGVL
11 TRBV5-4 ASSPGQGDEAF
12 TRBV5-1 ASSLGGGGSLQY
13 TRBV19 ASRQRQGDNQPQH
12 TRBV9 ASSVEEWDSGYT
12 TRBV5-1 ASSLGQAQDTQY
11 TRBV5-1 ASSFTGPDGYT
13 TRBV30 AWSVSGQGEETQY
17 TRBV9 ASSEPTRTGLSGGNTIY
14 TRBV10-2 ASTLAGGSSYNEQF